The 19 T cell receptor beta chains below were found in one sample sequenced in a study of metastatic and nonmetastatic thyroid tumors. Before thyroid surgery, none of the patients had received any treatment. MiXCR re-clonotyped the PCR reads for TCRdb. In the table there are about 13,000 clones, roughly a quarter of which are singletons. Source material: tumor tissue. Receptor source: a female donor with papillary thyroid cancer or a benign thyroid nodule (not recorded which). Some clones in this sample may be carry-over from other donors' samples.

This clone was seen ten or more times. A read error is possible here, since a much larger clone lies one base away. The rearrangement links TRBV20-1 to TRBJ1-3; no definite D call. Trimming stripped 6 bases from V and 0 bases from J, with 12 bases between. From germline, CDR1 is DFQATT and CDR2 SNEGSKA (reference sequence). The CDR3 runs to 14 residues. The CDR3 sequence: CSAPGPNSGNTIYF. CDR3 coding DNA: TGCAGTGCCCCCGGACCGAACTCTGGAAACACCATATATTTT.

This clone is medium-sized by share. The rearrangement links TRBV6-1 to TRBJ1-1, with 8 bases fitting TRBD1. The CDR3 totals 15 residues. Germline V lookup: CDR1 MNHNS, CDR2 SASEGT. V dropped 5 bases and J dropped 6; count of bases not matched to a gene: 11. The CDR3 spells CASSFTSPGGSEAFF. The CDR3 nucleotides are TGTGCCAGCAGTTTTACATCCCCAGGGGGCTCTGAAGCTTTCTTT.

This rearrangement joins TRBV30 to TRBJ1-1; D is unresolved. CDR1 and CDR2 (germline): GTSNPN, SVGIG (reference sequence). The CDR3 is 14 residues long. V was pared by 2 bases and J by 3 bases, with 13 bases between. Here the CDR3 reads CAWSIGIGDTEAFF. CDR3 DNA: TGTGCCTGGAGTATAGGGATCGGGGACACTGAAGCTTTCTTT.

In this sample, this clone is medium-sized. This rearrangement joins TRBV7-2 to TRBJ2-7, with D possibly being TRBD2 (5 bases). Germline lookup yields CDR1 SGHTA and CDR2 FQGNSA. The ends were cut back, 3 bases at V and 7 bases at J, with 16 bases in the middle. The length of the CDR3 is 14 residues. The chain's CDR3 is CASSFQRPTGEQYF. The CDR3 DNA sequence: TGTGCCAGCAGCTTTCAACGCCCTACGGGGGAGCAGTACTTC.

This clone was seen only a few times. This chain joins TRBV6-2 or TRBV6-3 and TRBJ2-3; the D is unclear. CDR3 length: 14 amino acids. Looked up from germline, CDR1 is MNHEY and CDR2 is SVGEGT. The V and J ends lost 2 bases and 2 bases respectively, with 8 bases between them. The CDR3 region is CASSYLGPTDTQYF. In DNA, the CDR3 is TGTGCCAGCAGTTACCTCGGACCCACAGATACGCAGTATTTT.

V is TRBV29-1 and J is TRBJ2-2; 12 bases match TRBD2. The CDR3 consists of 16 residues. V shed 4 bases and J 4 bases; nucleotides not matched to a gene: 7. Germline CDR1 SQVTM, CDR2 ANQGSEA. The DNA of the CDR3 is TGCAGCGTTGGTCTAGCGGGAGGGCCGGCCACCGGGGAGCTGTTTTTT. Translated: CSVGLAGGPATGELFF.

This clone was counted many times. Lacking the conserved final phenylalanine or tryptophan, this CDR3 likely reflects a read error. Other DNA variants within this sample encode the same CDR3. The chain carries TRBV11-1 and TRBJ1-1; D gene ambiguous. Germline CDR1 and CDR2: SGHAT and FQDESV (reference sequence). V dropped 1 base and J dropped 6 bases, with 12 bases sitting between them. The CDR3 has 14 residues. This CDR3 is CASSLDGFGPEAFL. The CDR3 DNA is TGTGCCAGCAGCTTAGATGGGTTTGGTCCTGAAGCTTTCCTT.

By sample fraction, this clone is medium-sized. V usage is TRBV19 and J usage is TRBJ2-7; D unresolved. Germline V gene sequence: CDR1 LNHDA, CDR2 SQIVND (reference sequence). V was shortened by 1 base and J by 4 bases, with 5 bases between the two germline ends. The CDR3 is 12 residues long. The CDR3 region has the DNA TGTGCCAGTAGTATAGCTGCTTACGAGCAGTACTTC. It codes for CASSIAAYEQYF. Full variable domain (rest looked up from reference TRBV19 and TRBJ2-7): DGGITQSPKYLFRKEGQNVTLSCEQNLNHDAMYWYRQDPGQGLRLIYYSQIVNDFQKGDIAEGYSVSREKKESFPLTVTSAQKNPTAFYLCASSIAAYEQYFGPGTRLTVT.

The rearrangement uses TRBV20-1 and TRBJ1-2, with D possibly being TRBD1 (5 bases). V lost 6 bases and J 2 bases, leaving 16 bases between the germline ends. The CDR3 has 14 residues. CDR1 and CDR2 from the germline V gene are DFQATT and SNEGSKA (reference sequence). In DNA form, the CDR3 reads TGCAGTGCCGAGAGGGGCGGACCCAACTATGGCTACACCTTC. This gives the protein CSAERGGPNYGYTF.

The V gene is TRBV20-1, the J gene TRBJ2-7; 11 bases map to TRBD2. From germline, CDR1 is DFQATT and CDR2 SNEGSKA (reference sequence). The CDR3 is 15 residues long. J was trimmed by 1 base and V by 6 bases; bases with no gene match: 8. The CDR3 sequence: CSARTSGLPSYEQYF. The CDR3 nucleotides read TGCAGTGCGCGGACTAGCGGGCTTCCTTCCTACGAGCAGTACTTC.

The rearrangement joins TRBV30 to TRBJ1-2; the D gene is possibly TRBD1 (6 bases). Germline values: CDR1 GTSNPN, CDR2 SVGIG (reference sequence). The CDR3 extends over 11 amino acids. Trimming removed 5 bases at V and 8 bases at J, with 12 bases between. The CDR3 DNA reads TGTGCCTGGCTCGGGGGCGGCGGCTACACCTTC. Its protein product is CAWLGGGGYTF.

About this clone: One end of the junction fails to match germline, which may point to a read error. CDR3 region: CANKTLLNSPHHF. In DNA form, the CDR3 reads TGTGCCAACAAGACCCTTCTTAATTCACCCCACCACTTT. The V and J genes are TRBV6-2 or TRBV6-3 and TRBJ1-6, with unresolved D. This CDR3 spans 13 amino acids. Germline loops: CDR1 MNHEY, CDR2 SVGEGT.

The chain recombines TRBV20-1 with TRBJ2-7; 7 nucleotides agree with TRBD2. Germline assignment: CDR1 DFQATT and CDR2 SNEGSKA (reference sequence). V gave up 5 bases and J gave up 0 bases; unmatched junction bases: 10. The CDR3 has 15 residues. CDR3 protein: CSASGPGLTSYEQYF. In DNA form, the CDR3 reads TGCAGTGCTTCGGGGCCGGGACTAACCTCCTACGAGCAGTACTTC.

In this sample, this clone turned up many times. The CDR3 protein is CASSPGTWTDTQYF. DNA of the CDR3: TGCGCCAGCAGCCCCGGGACCTGGACAGATACGCAGTATTTT. The J gene is TRBJ2-3, the V gene TRBV5-1; D possibly matches TRBD1 or TRBD2 (5 bases each). The CDR3 loop spans 14 amino acids. Trimming took 4 bases from V and 3 from J, leaving 12 bases between them. Germline V gene lookup returns CDR1 SGHRS and CDR2 YFSETQ.

This chain links TRBV5-1 with TRBJ1-1, with D hard to call. V shed 0 bases and J shed 1 base, with 10 bases lying between them. The CDR3 consists of 15 residues. From germline, CDR1 is SGHRS and CDR2 YFSETQ. The CDR3 sequence is CASSLDFTPNTEAFF. The CDR3 nucleotides read TGCGCCAGCAGCTTGGACTTTACTCCGAACACTGAAGCTTTCTTT.

The chain employs TRBV2 and TRBJ1-5; D is unclear. Trimming took off 6 bases at V and 0 bases at J, with 18 bases between the two ends. The germline V gene has CDR1 SNHLY and CDR2 FYNNEI. CDR3 length equals 17 residues. CDR3: CASSPGHGSGSNQPQHF. The CDR3 DNA reads as TGTGCCAGCAGCCCAGGCCACGGCAGTGGTAGCAATCAGCCCCAGCATTTT.

V and J are TRBV5-1 and TRBJ1-5, with D unclear. CDR1 SGHRS and CDR2 YFSETQ come from the germline V gene. The CDR3 is 15 residues long. Between the trimmed V and J ends, which lost 1 base and 0 bases, there was a span of 8 bases. In DNA form, the CDR3 reads TGCGCCAGCAGCTTGCGTGGTCATAGCAATCAGCCCCAGCATTTT. Encoded protein: CASSLRGHSNQPQHF.

This clone showed up many times. The CDR3 DNA reads TGCGCCAGCAGCCCGGGGCATACGGGAACCTACGAGCAGTACTTC. Translation gives CASSPGHTGTYEQYF. The V call is TRBV5-1, the J call TRBJ2-7; the D call may be TRBD1 or TRBD2 (5 bases each). Trimming stripped 4 bases from V and 2 bases from J, with 16 bases between. Germline-derived CDR1 and CDR2 are SGHRS and YFSETQ. The CDR3 extends over 15 amino acids.

This clone occurred many times. The chain couples TRBV5-1 to TRBJ1-4, with no clear D. The CDR3 length is 14 residues. V dropped 0 bases and J dropped 3 bases, with 6 bases sitting between them. Germline CDR1 reads SGHRS; CDR2 reads YFSETQ. The CDR3 DNA reads TGCGCCAGCAGCTTGGTCGGGGCTAATGAAAAACTGTTTTTT. It yields the protein CASSLVGANEKLFF.